This note documents a single T cell receptor (beta chain) sequence. The antigen is undetermined. One entry per CDR3 protein, called by TCRdb with MiXCR from the 5' RACE reads. The table lists under 850,000 distinct CDR3 sequences, about 20% of them singletons. Per germline, CDR1 LNHNV and CDR2 YYDKDF (reference sequence). This CDR3 spans 15 amino acids. V gave up 5 bases and J gave up 3 bases, with 14 bases separating them. The sample comes from a study of CD8 T cells in ankylosing spondylitis. Study conclusions and caveats: Reactive arthritis synovial fluid and blood previously showed some of these motif variants. Typical of ankylosing spondylitis blood, it appeared, was a TCR beta motif of 7 or 8 highly homologous variants.

The sequencing input was blood, either unsorted or a sorted T cell fraction (not recorded which). The receptor's source is a male donor with ankylosing spondylitis. The chain combines TRBV15 with TRBJ1-5, with D perhaps TRBD1 (6 bases). The DNA of the CDR3 is TGTGCCACCAGCCTGACCGGGGGGCTCAATCAGCCCCAGCATTTT. The encoded protein is CATSLTGGLNQPQHF. The full variable domain, with the rest looked up from reference TRBV15 and TRBJ1-5, is DAMVIQNPRYQVTQFGKPVTLSCSQTLNHNVMYWYQQKSSQAPKLLFHYYDKDFNNEADTPDNFQSRRPNTSFCFLDIRSPGLGDTAMYLCATSLTGGLNQPQHFGDGTRLSIL.